This T cell receptor beta chain was recovered during a study of blood T cell repertoires in COVID-19. For the study at large: Acute and convalescent COVID-19 samples came from the United States, Italy and Spain.

Clones were sequenced by immunoSEQ multiplex PCR, and TCRdb holds only the in-frame ones, with some missing. The table lists roughly 160,000 clones, approximately 86% of them singletons. The CDR3 extends over 14 amino acids. The germline V gene has CDR1 MNHEY and CDR2 SVGEGT. Trimming took off 4 bases at V and 6 bases at J, with 15 bases between the two ends. This TCR derives from a man between 45 and 60 years old with active or convalescent COVID-19. The rearrangement joins TRBV6-2 or TRBV6-3 to TRBJ2-5, with D perhaps matching TRBD1 (5 bases). The sequencing input was peripheral blood. In nucleotides, the CDR3 is TGTGCCAGCAGTTGGACCAGGGTCGGAAAGACCCAGTACTTC. Its translation: CASSWTRVGKTQYF.